Listed here is a single T cell receptor beta chain. There is no known antigen for this receptor. Base qualities are not provided; no much larger clone lies one nucleotide away. The source of the sample is a study of control samples from healthy donors and cancer patients (dated by TCRdb to 2020 to 2022). Per the germline V gene (reference sequence), SGHNT is the CDR1 and YYREEE is the CDR2. Reading from cysteine to phenylalanine, the CDR3 counts 13 amino acids. The entry retains the CDR3 DNA only, 39 bases that are in frame from base 1. Trimming at the junction amounts to 1 base on V and 10 bases on J, and the germline ends lie 12 bases apart. Library preparation used the immunoSEQ multiplex PCR assay. This immuneACCESS table, as held by TCRdb, lists in-frame sequences with V and J called but not all clones. Of the missing ones, under half trace to an unresolved V gene in checked studies; the others have no known cause. The sample profile shows roughly 39,000 clones; roughly 92% of them were found once. The top ten clones comprise around 3.6% of the sample.

The specimen sequenced was blood. This sequence originates from a woman between 50 and 59 years old in good health. Here the chain combines TRBV5-4 and TRBJ2-1; possibly the D gene is TRBD2, per 7 matching bases. The sequenced DNA is TGTGCCAGCAGCTTGAGGGGGGGCAGCGAGCAGTTCTTC. Translated, it gives CASSLRGGSEQFF.